A selection of T cell receptor beta chains follows, all from one sample in a study of cytomegalovirus exposure and HLA in healthy donors. Sequencing was performed with immunoSEQ multiplex PCR; in TCRdb, only in-frame clones are kept and a portion is missing. This sample has 150,000 to 200,000 clones; 85% occur once, and the top ten carry approximately 15%. The sequenced sample consisted of PBMCs. These TCRs come from a man aged 18 to 29 in good health and CMV-seropositive. The conserved cysteine and the conserved F or W are not part of the CDR3 here. D genes are given only for firm matches.

d_call v_call cdr3_aa
. TRBV27 ASSLLGGRSYNEQF
. TRBV28 ATRGEETQY
. TRBV9 ASSVSGTPWDTQY
TRBD2 TRBV6-6 ATLGGVSYNEQF
. TRBV10-3 AIKGGRDFSGANVLT
. TRBV11-3 ASSSRGWTFGQDGYT
TRBD2 TRBV4-1 ASSQVLAGWETQY
. TRBV4-1 ASSQDTGFMVYGYT
. TRBV2 ASSELAGSSGANVLT
. TRBV6-5 ASSYSRGNGGEQY
. TRBV7-3 ASSLIGLGDEQY
TRBD2 TRBV27 ASSLAGGRNEQY
TRBD1 TRBV7-2 ASSLAGTGTTEAF
TRBD2 TRBV7-3 ASSLSGGAYNEQF
TRBD2 TRBV6-6 ASSPTSGSYNEQF
. TRBV19 ASSPLGGSGEQY
TRBD1 TRBV18 ASSPTGGKRTGELF
TRBD2 TRBV27 ASFPWTSGDYNEQF
TRBD1 TRBV2 ASRTGDQTEAF
TRBD2 TRBV7-7 ASSLGSGGQETQY
TRBD2 TRBV10-2 ASSHPLAGGHEQY
TRBD2 TRBV27 ASSRRTSGFRTDTQY
. TRBV2 ASMPAVSGSTDTQY
TRBD2 TRBV5-4 ASSLWSGGSGELF
. TRBV5-4 ASSLGAGLRDTGELF
TRBD1 TRBV28 ASSTDRGGRNTEAF
TRBD1 TRBV6-1 ASSVLGQGVQPQH
. TRBV7-9 ASSPPGRTEAF
. TRBV27 ASSWGGRNTEAF
TRBD1 TRBV27 ASRPWTGGSSYEQY
. TRBV28 ASSTGMNYGYT
. TRBV27 ASSFGPGLNTEAF
TRBD2 TRBV27 ASSLSSGARTDTQY
TRBD1 TRBV6-1 ASSEGQLESYGYT